This T cell receptor beta chain emerged from a study of control samples from healthy donors and cancer patients (dated by TCRdb to the early 2020s). As encoded in the germline V gene, CDR1 is SGHAT while CDR2 is FQNNGV. The V end loses 1 base and the J end loses 1 base, and a stretch of 7 bases separates them. The CDR3 contains 14 residues, cysteine and phenylalanine counted. CDR3 DNA only is kept here, 42 bases in frame from base 1. This clone turned up a few times. The antigen it binds to is not known. The sample holds no much larger clone one base away, and base qualities are not on file. Preparation of the library involved the immunoSEQ multiplex PCR assay. TCRdb obtained this table from immuneACCESS and retained in-frame rearrangements with V and J assigned. These tables miss some clones; where compared with another copy, unresolved V genes account for less than half of the shortfall, and the remainder is unexplained. For this sample there are 85,000 to 95,000 clones; approximately 93% appear just once. The ten largest clones take up roughly 0.92% of the sample.

The chain is assembled from TRBV11-2 and TRBJ1-2; the D gene cannot be resolved reliably. The material sequenced was blood. This clonotype was sampled from a woman in her 30s in good health. The DNA sequence reads TGTGCCAGCAGCTTAGGGGGTATTAACTATGGCTACACCTTC. It specifies CASSLGGINYGYTF.